Presented here are 30 T cell receptor beta chains from one specimen sequenced in a study of T cell repertoires in cytomegalovirus infection. Their cognate antigens are unknown. MiXCR was run by TCRdb on the reads, yielding one entry per CDR3 protein. The table records more than 40,000 distinct CDR3 sequences, about a fifth of them present only once. The sample in question was CD8+ T cells from cultured PBMCs, obtained from culture after CMV antigen stimulation. The receptors shown here come from a human donor in good health (CMV status not recorded). Some clones in this sample may be carry-over from other donors' samples.

For the CDR3, the DNA is TGTGCCAGCAGTCCTCCGGGACTAGCGGTACACAATGAGCAGTTCTTC. It yields the protein CASSPPGLAVHNEQFF. The chain joins TRBV12-3 or TRBV12-4 to TRBJ2-1, with 11 bases matching TRBD2. This CDR3 has 16 amino acids. The ends lost 5 bases at V and 5 bases at J; junction bases unmatched: 8.

The CDR3 region has the DNA TGCAGCGTTGAGCTGGACAGGCCTCAGTACGAGCAGTACTTC. It codes for CSVELDRPQYEQYF. The rearrangement joins TRBV29-1 to TRBJ2-7; 7 nucleotides agree with TRBD1. V was pared by 3 bases and J by 4 bases, with 9 bases of the junction left unmatched. CDR1 and CDR2 (germline): SQVTM, ANQGSEA. There are 14 residues in the CDR3.

The J gene is TRBJ2-5, the V gene TRBV12-3 or TRBV12-4, with D possibly matching TRBD2 (6 bases). CDR3 length: 13 residues. Trimming took off 4 bases at V and 5 bases at J, with 11 bases between the two ends. For the CDR3, the DNA is TGTGCCAGCAGTTATACTAGCAGGGAGACCCAGTACTTC. Amino acid sequence: CASSYTSRETQYF.

This clonotype turned up a few times. V usage is TRBV6-2 or TRBV6-3 and J usage is TRBJ1-1; D perhaps matches TRBD1 (5 bases). The CDR3 extends over 16 amino acids. Germline loops: CDR1 MNHEY, CDR2 SVGEGT. The ends were cut back, 5 bases at V and 0 bases at J, with 16 bases in the middle. For the CDR3, the DNA is TGTGCCAGCAGTAACATAGACAGTAGCCTGAACACTGAAGCTTTCTTT. Translating it yields CASSNIDSSLNTEAFF.

The chain carries TRBV7-3 and TRBJ2-7; D is undetermined. V dropped 5 bases and J dropped 2 bases, with 10 bases sitting between them. The germline V gene has CDR1 SGHTA and CDR2 FQGTGA. This CDR3 spans 13 amino acids. CDR3 region: CASSPNLAYEQYF. In DNA form, the CDR3 reads TGTGCCAGCAGCCCAAATTTGGCCTACGAGCAGTACTTC. The full variable domain, with the rest looked up from reference TRBV7-3 and TRBJ2-7, is GAGVSQTPSNKVTEKGKYVELRCDPISGHTALYWYRQSLGQGPEFLIYFQGTGAADDSGLPNDRFFAVRPEGSVSTLKIQRTERGDSAVYLCASSPNLAYEQYFGPGTRLTVT.

The chain has TRBV19 and TRBJ1-6, with D hard to call. V shed 3 bases and J shed 2 bases, with 11 bases lying between them. This CDR3 is built from 16 residues. Germline V gives CDR1 LNHDA, CDR2 SQIVND (reference sequence). In DNA, the CDR3 is TGTGCCAGTAGTATTCGAAGGGAGGCCTATAATTCACCCCTCCACTTT. Its translation: CASSIRREAYNSPLHF.

The chain joins TRBV7-2 to TRBJ1-2; D remains unclear. Germline CDR1 SGHTA, CDR2 FQGNSA. There are 14 residues in the CDR3. V was shortened by 1 base and J by 4 bases, with 10 bases between the two germline ends. The DNA for the CDR3 is TGTGCCAGCAGCTTAGGTTCACGGTCCTATGGCTACACCTTC. This translates into CASSLGSRSYGYTF.

The genes are TRBV7-8 and TRBJ2-7, with D unresolved. Germline V gene lookup returns CDR1 SGHVS and CDR2 FQNEAQ. The V end lost 5 bases, the J end lost 2 bases, and 16 bases lay between the germline ends. The CDR3 totals 15 residues. The CDR3 DNA is TGTGCCAGCAGCGGGAACTGGGGAAACCCCTACGAGCAGTACTTC. Its translation is CASSGNWGNPYEQYF.

This clonotype was observed a handful of times. The gene calls are TRBV12-3 or TRBV12-4 and TRBJ1-1; 7 bases map to TRBD1. V gave up 4 bases and J gave up 8 bases; unmatched junction bases: 4. This CDR3 region has 12 residues. CDR3 region: CASSSQTGEAFF. CDR3 bases: TGTGCCAGCAGTTCGCAGACAGGGGAAGCTTTCTTT.

This clonotype appeared a few times. The rearrangement links TRBV19 to TRBJ1-2, with D unresolved. This CDR3 has 13 residues. Per the germline V gene, CDR1 is LNHDA and CDR2 is SQIVND (reference sequence). V shed 7 bases and J shed 0 bases, with 9 bases lying between them. CDR3 region: CASTNGANYGYTF. The DNA for the CDR3 is TGTGCCAGTACAAACGGAGCTAACTATGGCTACACCTTC. The full variable domain, completed using reference TRBV19 and TRBJ1-2, is DGGITQSPKYLFRKEGQNVTLSCEQNLNHDAMYWYRQDPGQGLRLIYYSQIVNDFQKGDIAEGYSVSREKKESFPLTVTSAQKNPTAFYLCASTNGANYGYTFGSGTRLTVV.

This clonotype was counted a few times. The rearrangement uses TRBV7-2 and TRBJ1-2; 8 nucleotides align to TRBD1. This CDR3 is built from 17 residues. V shed 4 bases, J shed 8 bases, and the junction held 18 bases outside the gene matches. CDR1 and CDR2 (germline): SGHTA, FQGNSA. CDR3 in amino acids: CASSSSMTGAPWGGYTF. The CDR3 DNA reads TGTGCCAGCAGCTCCTCTATGACAGGGGCCCCTTGGGGAGGCTACACCTTC.

The rearrangement uses TRBV11-1 and TRBJ2-1, with TRBD1 matching 7 bases. The CDR3 has 15 residues. Germline trimming cut 5 bases from V and 1 base from J; bases unmatched to any gene: 5. Per germline, CDR1 SGHAT and CDR2 FQDESV (reference sequence). The CDR3 protein is CASSRTGGSYNEQFF. The CDR3 DNA reads as TGTGCCAGCAGCCGGACAGGTGGTTCCTACAATGAGCAGTTCTTC.

The V and J genes are TRBV6-1 and TRBJ2-7; weak D call: TRBD2 (6 bases). CDR3 length: 14 amino acids. CDR1 and CDR2 from the germline V gene are MNHNS and SASEGT. Trimming removed 6 bases at V and 1 base at J, with 13 bases between. CDR3 coding DNA: TGTGCCAGCAGCTTCCTCGGGGGATCCTACGAGCAGTACTTC. Its protein product is CASSFLGGSYEQYF.

A few counts support this clonotype. In DNA, the CDR3 is TGTGCCAGCAGCCACCGACTGGAGGAGACCCAGTACTTC. The encoded protein is CASSHRLEETQYF. The genes are TRBV7-9 and TRBJ2-5, with D unresolved. The CDR3 has 13 residues. With 5 bases removed from V and 5 bases from J, the gap between germline ends came to 12 bases. CDR1 SEHNR and CDR2 FQNEAQ come from the germline V gene (reference sequence).

This clonotype appeared a few times. The rearrangement uses TRBV7-8 and TRBJ1-5, with a tentative D call TRBD1 (6 bases). Trimming cost V 4 bases and J 1 base, with 8 bases left between them. The CDR3 consists of 14 residues. The germline gives CDR1 SGHVS, CDR2 FQNEAQ. Here the CDR3 reads CASSYDRSNQPQHF. The CDR3 region has the DNA TGTGCCAGCAGCTACGACAGGAGCAATCAGCCCCAGCATTTT.

This clonotype has only a few counts. DNA for the CDR3: TGTGCCAGCAGCGTAGTCAGCGGCCCCTACAATGAGCAGTTCTTC. This gives the protein CASSVVSGPYNEQFF. The chain uses TRBV9 and TRBJ2-1, with a possible D match to TRBD2 (5 bases). The germline V gene has CDR1 SGDLS and CDR2 YYNGEE. The CDR3 consists of 15 residues. Trimming stripped 0 bases from V and 2 bases from J, with 9 bases between. Drawing the rest from reference TRBV9 and TRBJ2-1, the complete variable domain is DSGVTQTPKHLITATGQRVTLRCSPRSGDLSVYWYQQSLDQGLQFLIQYYNGEERAKGNILERFSAQQFPDLHSELNLSSLELGDSALYFCASSVVSGPYNEQFFGPGTRLTVL.

The rearrangement joins TRBV5-6 to TRBJ2-5, with D perhaps given as TRBD1 or TRBD2 (6 bases each). Looked up from germline, CDR1 is SGHDT and CDR2 is YYEEEE. The CDR3 runs 17 residues. The V end was cut by 4 bases, the J end by 3 bases, with 22 bases between. In nucleotides, the CDR3 is TGTGCCAGCAGCCCCCGTTTTGGGGGGCGCGAAGAAGAGACCCAGTACTTC. It specifies CASSPRFGGREEETQYF.

This rearrangement joins TRBV20-1 to TRBJ2-7, with 9 nucleotides matching TRBD1. This CDR3 has 13 residues. Germline assignment: CDR1 DFQATT and CDR2 SNEGSKA (reference sequence). Trimming at V came to 6 bases and at J to 3 bases, leaving 6 bases not matched to a gene. The CDR3 loop reads CSARTGVGYEQYF. DNA of the CDR3: TGCAGTGCCAGGACAGGGGTGGGCTACGAGCAGTACTTC.

At least ten counts were recorded for this clonotype. The J gene is TRBJ2-2, the V gene TRBV9, with 8 bases that match TRBD1. Germline V gene sequence: CDR1 SGDLS, CDR2 YYNGEE. CDR3 length: 14 amino acids. Trimming took 5 bases from V and 4 from J; bases not matched to a gene: 4. The CDR3 DNA sequence: TGTGCCAGCAGAAGACAGGGGCCCACCGGGGAGCTGTTTTTT. Encoded protein: CASRRQGPTGELFF.

This clonotype was picked up a small number of times. The chain carries TRBV5-1 and TRBJ1-1, with D perhaps matching TRBD1 (6 bases). The CDR3 has 13 amino acids. Trimming removed 4 bases at V and 6 bases at J, with 13 bases between. Germline V lookup: CDR1 SGHRS, CDR2 YFSETQ. The CDR3 DNA is TGCGCCAGCAGCGTCCAGGGGTTCGCTGAAGCTTTCTTT. Its translation: CASSVQGFAEAFF.

The chain has TRBV7-2 and TRBJ1-1; 7 bases are shared with TRBD1. The length of the CDR3 is 15 residues. V lost 1 base and J lost 4; bases outside the gene matches: 6. Germline V gives CDR1 SGHTA, CDR2 FQGNSA. CDR3 sequence (DNA): TGTGCCAGCAGCTTAGTTGGCAGGGGGTCCACTGAAGCTTTCTTT. This encodes CASSLVGRGSTEAFF.

This clonotype was observed a few times. CDR3 DNA sequence: TGTGCCAGAGGGGATGTAACGAGCGGGAGCGATGAGCAGTTCTTC. The encoded protein is CARGDVTSGSDEQFF. The chain joins TRBV2 to TRBJ2-1, with 8 bases identical to TRBD2. The CDR3 covers 15 residues. V was clipped by 9 bases and J by 8 bases; unmatched bases: 15. Germline V gives CDR1 SNHLY, CDR2 FYNNEI.

The V and J genes are TRBV15 and TRBJ1-4; no definite D call. The ends were cut back, 0 bases at V and 7 bases at J, with 15 bases in the middle. This CDR3 has 16 residues. CDR1 is LNHNV and CDR2 is YYDKDF in the germline V gene (reference sequence). The CDR3 sequence is CATSRDGGLGAEKLFF. The DNA of the CDR3 is TGTGCCACCAGCAGAGATGGAGGATTGGGAGCTGAAAAACTGTTTTTT.

This chain connects TRBV19 to TRBJ2-7; D gene uncertain. Trimming cost V 8 bases and J 0 bases, with 11 bases left between them. Germline assignment: CDR1 LNHDA and CDR2 SQIVND (reference sequence). This CDR3 is 13 amino acids long. CDR3 region: CASSITLSYEQYF. The CDR3 nucleotides are TGTGCCAGTTCCATCACACTCTCCTACGAGCAGTACTTC.

Only a few counts were recorded for this clonotype. This chain uses TRBV12-3 or TRBV12-4 with TRBJ2-1; D gene uncertain. Trimming cost V 2 bases and J 4 bases, with 9 bases left between them. CDR3 length equals 14 residues. DNA for the CDR3: TGTGCCAGCAGTTTAAGGACCATGTACAATGAGCAGTTCTTC. Translation gives CASSLRTMYNEQFF.

This clonotype was observed a few times. This rearrangement joins TRBV7-2 to TRBJ2-1, with D perhaps matching TRBD1 or TRBD2 (5 bases each). Germline values: CDR1 SGHTA, CDR2 FQGNSA. This CDR3 comprises 18 residues. V lost 1 base and J 5 bases, leaving 21 bases between the germline ends. As DNA, the CDR3 is TGTGCCAGCAGCTTAGTCGAACCACGGGGCCCCTTGCACAATGAGCAGTTCTTC. This encodes CASSLVEPRGPLHNEQFF.

This clonotype was counted at least ten times. The chain links TRBV6-2 or TRBV6-3 to TRBJ1-2, with D unclear. Trimming stripped 2 bases from V and 2 bases from J, with 9 bases between. CDR1 is MNHEY, CDR2 SVGEGT, per germline. The CDR3 covers 14 residues. CDR3 sequence: CASSYEYVNYGYTF. The CDR3 DNA reads as TGTGCCAGCAGTTACGAGTACGTGAACTATGGCTACACCTTC.

This clonotype was counted between two and nine times. CDR3: CASVGSYNSPLHF. The CDR3 DNA reads TGTGCCAGCGTCGGCTCCTATAATTCACCCCTCCACTTT. The J gene is TRBJ1-6, the V gene TRBV2; no definite D call. The CDR3 covers 13 residues. Germline loops: CDR1 SNHLY, CDR2 FYNNEI. V gave up 8 bases and J gave up 0 bases, with 5 bases separating them.

This clonotype was observed a handful of times. This rearrangement joins TRBV7-9 to TRBJ2-7, with D uncertain. V was pared by 4 bases and J by 2 bases, with 9 bases between. CDR1 is SEHNR, CDR2 FQNEAQ, per germline (reference sequence). The CDR3 is 13 residues long. For the CDR3, the DNA is TGTGCCAGCAGCTCGGATGCGGCCTACGAGCAGTACTTC. It encodes CASSSDAAYEQYF.

The chain combines TRBV10-3 with TRBJ2-3; 8 nucleotides agree with TRBD1. Unmatched junction bases numbered 6, after V lost 1 base and J lost 3 bases. The CDR3 has 16 residues. Germline CDR1 ENHRY, CDR2 SYGVKD. CDR3: CAISEWAGGGTDTQYF. CDR3 in DNA: TGTGCCATCAGTGAGTGGGCAGGGGGCGGAACAGATACGCAGTATTTT.